This is a list of T cell receptor beta chains from one sample in a study of blood T cell repertoires in COVID-19. Produced via immunoSEQ multiplex PCR; TCRdb's table is partial and in-frame only. The data contain 150,000 to 200,000 clones, 70% to 90% of them seen just once; the ten biggest clones take up 0.99%. Sequencing was performed on peripheral blood. All receptors derive from a man between 18 and 35 years old with acute or convalescent COVID-19. Both conserved end residues are part of each CDR3. The D gene is left open where the match is weak. Rows give clone size only sometimes, using once, few, many, or a class for an expanded clone.

>few|TRBJ1-2|TRBV6-5|NA
TGTGCCAGCAGTTACTCGGGCAGAGCCTATGGCTACACCTTC
CASSYSGRAYGYTF
>NA|TRBJ1-6|TRBV5-1|TRBD1
TGCGCCAGCAGCCTGGGACAGGGGAGGGATTCACCCCTCCACTTT
CASSLGQGRDSPLHF
>NA|TRBJ2-3|TRBV28|NA
TGTGCCACGGGTACCAGAGATACGCAGTATTTT
CATGTRDTQYF
>NA|TRBJ2-7|TRBV30|NA
TGTGCCTGGAGTGTACAGGGAGACGAGCAGTACTTC
CAWSVQGDEQYF
>NA|TRBJ2-7|TRBV18|NA
TGTGCCAGCTCACCGCCCGTGAGCTCCTACGAGCAGTACTTC
CASSPPVSSYEQYF
>NA|TRBJ2-3|TRBV29-1|TRBD2
TGCAGCGTCCCGGGACTAGGTACGCAGTATTTT
CSVPGLGTQYF
>NA|TRBJ2-2|TRBV6-4|NA
TGTGCCAGCAGTCCCCCAGGGGAAACGAACACCGGGGAGCTGTTTTTT
CASSPPGETNTGELFF
>NA|TRBJ2-3|TRBV29-1|NA
TGCAGCGTTGAAAACAGGCGCGGCACAGATACGCAGTATTTT
CSVENRRGTDTQYF
>NA|TRBJ1-5|TRBV28|TRBD1
TGTGCCAGCAGTTCCCGGACAGGGTCGGTTCAGCCCCAGCATTTT
CASSSRTGSVQPQHF
>NA|TRBJ1-6|TRBV19|TRBD1
TGTGCCAGTAGAGAACAGGGGCGGGATAATTCACCCCTCCACTTT
CASREQGRDNSPLHF
>few|TRBJ1-5|TRBV19|NA
TGTGCCAGTACCCCCTTTTATGAGGGAGATCAGCCCCAGCATTTT
CASTPFYEGDQPQHF
>NA|TRBJ2-1|TRBV29-1|TRBD2
TGCAGCCAGCGGGGGGGCGATAGCTATGAGCAGTTCTTC
CSQRGGDSYEQFF
>NA|TRBJ2-1|TRBV19|NA
TGTGCCAGTAGTATGGGACAAAGCTCCTACAATGAGCAGTTCTTC
CASSMGQSSYNEQFF
>NA|TRBJ1-3|TRBV3-1/TRBV3-2|NA
TGTGCCAGCAGCCAAGACGCGCTGCTTAGTCGCGGGTACACCATATATTTT
CASSQDALLSRGYTIYF
>once|TRBJ1-1|TRBV7-9|NA
TGTGCCAGCAGCTTAAAAATCGACACTGAAGCTTTCTTT
CASSLKIDTEAFF
>NA|TRBJ1-2|TRBV28|NA
TGTGCCAGCAGTTTAGGGCTAGCATCCTATGGCTACACCTTC
CASSLGLASYGYTF
>NA|TRBJ2-1|TRBV27|TRBD1
TGTGCCAGCAGTAGGGACAGGGGGGATGAGCAGTTCTTC
CASSRDRGDEQFF
>NA|TRBJ1-5|TRBV12-3/TRBV12-4|TRBD1
TGTGCCAGCACCCGGGACAGGGCTCAGCCCCAGCATTTT
CASTRDRAQPQHF
>NA|TRBJ2-3|TRBV18|TRBD1
TGTGCCAGCTCACCAGGACAGGGGGCAGGGGATACGCAGTATTTT
CASSPGQGAGDTQYF